These T cell receptor beta chains were read from a single sample in a study of blood T cell repertoires in COVID-19. Sequencing used immunoSEQ multiplex PCR; TCRdb keeps in-frame clones, though not all of them. The table has 250,000 to 350,000 clones, around 86% seen once. The sequencing input was peripheral blood. Every receptor here comes from a woman aged 25 to 39 with active or convalescent COVID-19. Each CDR3 is given without its conserved first and last residue. Each record gives: CDR3 protein, J gene, V gene.

ASSLARSSSGNTIY	TRBJ1-3	TRBV7-6
ASSTRGGGGYT	TRBJ1-2	TRBV7-2
ASSLVGSLPQY	TRBJ2-5	TRBV7-2
AIAGGQGGVRGNEQF	TRBJ2-1	TRBV10-3
ASSPRTEHYGYT	TRBJ1-2	TRBV18
ASSPPVGQGSYEQY	TRBJ2-7	TRBV23-1
ASTSSGGAGNTIY	TRBJ1-3	TRBV28
ASRTGGAGYT	TRBJ1-2	TRBV12-3/TRBV12-4
ASSLGGTGALGYT	TRBJ1-2	TRBV5-8
ATGQERDTQY	TRBJ2-3	TRBV10-3
ASSINRGWQSPLH	TRBJ1-6	TRBV19
AWDSPNSYEQY	TRBJ2-7	TRBV30
ASSYPLIAGVTDTQY	TRBJ2-3	TRBV6-2/TRBV6-3
ASSFGRREGDSNQPQH	TRBJ1-5	TRBV5-4